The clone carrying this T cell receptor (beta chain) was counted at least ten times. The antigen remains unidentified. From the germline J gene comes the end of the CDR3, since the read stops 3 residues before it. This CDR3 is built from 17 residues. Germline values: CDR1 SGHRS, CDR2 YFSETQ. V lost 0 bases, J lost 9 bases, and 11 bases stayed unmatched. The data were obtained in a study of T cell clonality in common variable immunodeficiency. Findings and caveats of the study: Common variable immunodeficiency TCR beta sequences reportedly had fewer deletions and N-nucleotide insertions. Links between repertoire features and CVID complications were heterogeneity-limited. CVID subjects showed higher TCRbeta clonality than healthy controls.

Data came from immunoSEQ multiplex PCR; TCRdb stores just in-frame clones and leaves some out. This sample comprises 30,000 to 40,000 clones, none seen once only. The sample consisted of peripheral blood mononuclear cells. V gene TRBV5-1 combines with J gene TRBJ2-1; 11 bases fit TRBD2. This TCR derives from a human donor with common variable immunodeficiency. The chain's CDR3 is CASSLDVTSGRSGEQFF. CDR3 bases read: TGCGCCAGCAGCTTGGATGTTACTAGCGGGAGAAGTGGTGAG.